This TCR beta chain derives from a study of T cells in Graves' hyperthyroidism and ophthalmopathy (dated by TCRdb to about 2019). With regard to the full study: To identify distinguishing TCR V-J signatures, a discovery cohort of about 95 patients was used, comprising some 45 with Graves' ophthalmopathy and about 59 with stable Graves' hyperthyroidism. Prospective prediction of ophthalmopathy was tested in an independent validation cohort of 18 to 20 hyperthyroidism patients and around 16 patients who later progressed to ophthalmopathy. The 95 to 100 discovery patients were randomly divided into training and test sets at a 7:3 ratio. The study also compared thyroid tissue and blood T-cell repertoires from roughly 6 Graves' hyperthyroidism patients. Following sampling, methimazole starting at 30 mg daily was given to hyperthyroidism patients, and high-dose intravenous methylprednisolone was given to ophthalmopathy patients. TCR Vbeta CDR3 sequencing of roughly 140 peripheral blood samples (43 ophthalmopathy, about 75 hyperthyroidism and some 17 progressor patients) is reported in the paper. What the authors observed across the whole study: A model built on a 13 V-J signature distinguished ophthalmopathy from stable hyperthyroidism, reaching around 90% sensitivity and about 81% specificity in cross-validation and 80%/75% in testing. During validation, the model predicted progression to ophthalmopathy a median of around six months ahead of onset, with 60% to 71% sensitivity and 72.22% specificity. No statistical method was used to fix the sample size in advance, and group allocation was not hidden from the investigators. Most expanded thyroid clonotypes (frequency above 0.001) were also found in blood, which suggests that blood repertoires may mirror thyroid immune responses.

The TCR beta CDR3 regions were amplified from RNA transcripts. The first round of RT-PCR for the TCR CDR3 was performed with the HTBI primer set and the Qiagen OneStep RT-PCR kit. The libraries were constructed in a second round of multiplex PCR and then size-selected and purified. The libraries were sequenced on an Illumina HiSeq2000 using paired-end 100 bp reads. Under the source paper's analysis protocol: SOAPnuke was used to process the raw data, removing reads that contained adapters or uncalled bases, had a mean Phred below 15, or lacked an exact match to the constant primer or identifier. High-quality paired reads were merged with COPE v1.2.5, and unique nucleotide sequences were defined as clonotypes. MiTCR v1.1 was used to align clonotypes to the IMGT TRBV, TRBD and TRBJ reference segments. Only V-J combinations with frequency above 0.0001, covering 99% to 99.2% of repertoires, were analysed. A TCS score was defined as the ratio of F50 (clonal expansion) to E x V (chaos), with BLOSUM62-based TCRdist applied between CDR3 peptides within each V-J. Welch's t-statistics and random forest reduced roughly 540 V-J features to roughly 13, which were used in a naive Bayes classifier (R e1071). The Morisita-Horn index was used to measure how similar the thyroid and blood repertoires were. TCRdb reran the public reads through fastp at Q25 and MiXCR, keeping productive beta chains. Duplicate CDR3 protein sequences are folded into a single record with the most common DNA and genes. It is TCRdb's table, rather than the study itself, that gives the V and J calls and clone size. The sample records about 570,000 distinct CDR3 sequences, about 45% of which are singletons. The ten largest clones add up to 15% to 20% of the sample.

Per the germline V gene, MNHNS is the CDR1 and SASEGT is the CDR2. V is clipped by 6 bases and J by 1 base, and the sequence between their germline boundaries is 12 bases long. Reading from cysteine to phenylalanine, the CDR3 counts 14 amino acids. CDR3 DNA only is kept here, 42 bases in frame from base 1. Exclusion was applied to patients with uncontrolled infections, other autoimmune diseases, pregnancy or lactation. Clinical symptoms, serum thyroxine and TRAb, thyroid ultrasound, and orbital computed tomography formed the basis for the diagnoses. Trizol reagent was used to extract total RNA, and RNA quality was then checked on an Agilent 2100 Bioanalyzer. This clonotype has more than one count but fewer than ten. The antigen it recognizes is unknown. No per-base quality is available; no much larger clone lies one base away.

The source material was peripheral blood or thyroid tissue (not recorded which). The receptor was isolated from an adult woman with Graves' disease, either hyperthyroidism or ophthalmopathy (not recorded which). In this chain, TRBV6-1 is recombined with TRBJ1-1; no D segment can be confidently identified. The bases read TGTGCCAGCAGCCAGACTAGCGGGAACACTGAAGCTTTCTTT. Translated, it reads CASSQTSGNTEAFF.